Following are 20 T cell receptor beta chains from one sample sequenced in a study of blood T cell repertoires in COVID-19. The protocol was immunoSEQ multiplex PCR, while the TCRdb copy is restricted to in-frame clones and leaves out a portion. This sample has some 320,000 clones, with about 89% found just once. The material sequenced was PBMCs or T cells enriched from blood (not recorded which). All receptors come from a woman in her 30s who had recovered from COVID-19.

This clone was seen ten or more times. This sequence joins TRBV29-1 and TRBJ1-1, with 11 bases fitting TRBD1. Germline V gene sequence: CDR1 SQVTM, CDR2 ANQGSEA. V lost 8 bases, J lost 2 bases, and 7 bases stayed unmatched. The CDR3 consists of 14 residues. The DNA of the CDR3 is TGCAGCTCCGGACAGGGGGCGTCTAACACTGAAGCTTTCTTT. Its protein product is CSSGQGASNTEAFF.

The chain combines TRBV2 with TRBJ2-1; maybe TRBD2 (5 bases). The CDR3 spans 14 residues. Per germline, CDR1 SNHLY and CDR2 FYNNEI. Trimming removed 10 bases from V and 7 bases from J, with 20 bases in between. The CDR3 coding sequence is TGTGCCAACTCACCCCGAGACTATGCGAATGAGCAGTTCTTC. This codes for CANSPRDYANEQFF.

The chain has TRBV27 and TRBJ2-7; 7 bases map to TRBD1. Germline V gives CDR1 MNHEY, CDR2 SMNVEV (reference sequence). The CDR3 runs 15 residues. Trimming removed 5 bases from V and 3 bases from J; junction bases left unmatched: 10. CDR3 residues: CASSRTGVGDYEQYF. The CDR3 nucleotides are TGTGCCAGCAGTCGCACAGGGGTAGGGGACTACGAGCAGTACTTC.

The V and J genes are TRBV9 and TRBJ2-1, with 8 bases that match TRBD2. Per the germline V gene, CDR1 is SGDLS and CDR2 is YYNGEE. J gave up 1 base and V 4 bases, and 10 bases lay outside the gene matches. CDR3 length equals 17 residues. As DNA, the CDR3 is TGTGCCAGCAGCCGTCGCGGGGGGTATTCTTCCTACAATGAGCAGTTCTTC. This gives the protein CASSRRGGYSSYNEQFF.

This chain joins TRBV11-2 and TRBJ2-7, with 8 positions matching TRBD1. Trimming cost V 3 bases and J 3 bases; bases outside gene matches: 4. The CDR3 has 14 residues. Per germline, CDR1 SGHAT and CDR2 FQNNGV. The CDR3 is CASSFRGQGYEQYF. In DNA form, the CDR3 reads TGTGCCAGCAGCTTCAGAGGACAGGGCTACGAGCAGTACTTC.

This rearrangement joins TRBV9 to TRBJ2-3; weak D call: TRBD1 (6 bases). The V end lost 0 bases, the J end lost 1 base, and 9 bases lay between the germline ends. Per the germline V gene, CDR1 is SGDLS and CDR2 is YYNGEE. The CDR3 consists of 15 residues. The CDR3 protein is CASSVAGAGTDTQYF. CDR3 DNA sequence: TGTGCCAGCAGCGTAGCAGGGGCCGGCACAGATACGCAGTATTTT.

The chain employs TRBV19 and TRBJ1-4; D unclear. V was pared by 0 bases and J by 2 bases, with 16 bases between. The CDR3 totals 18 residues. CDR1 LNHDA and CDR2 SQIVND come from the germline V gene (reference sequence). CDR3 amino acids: CASSIDLRFGETNEKLFF. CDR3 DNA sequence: TGTGCCAGTAGTATAGACCTGCGATTCGGGGAGACTAATGAAAAACTGTTTTTT.

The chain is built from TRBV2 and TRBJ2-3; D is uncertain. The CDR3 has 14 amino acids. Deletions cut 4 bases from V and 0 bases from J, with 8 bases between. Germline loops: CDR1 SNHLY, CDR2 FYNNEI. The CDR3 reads CASSGSRSTDTQYF. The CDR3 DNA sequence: TGTGCCAGCAGTGGTTCCAGAAGCACAGATACGCAGTATTTT.

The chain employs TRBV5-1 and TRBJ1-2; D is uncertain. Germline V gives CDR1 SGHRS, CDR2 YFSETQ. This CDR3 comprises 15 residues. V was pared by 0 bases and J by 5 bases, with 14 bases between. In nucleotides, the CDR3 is TGCGCCAGCAGCTTGGCCACGAGGCGGGATTATGGCTACACCTTC. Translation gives CASSLATRRDYGYTF.

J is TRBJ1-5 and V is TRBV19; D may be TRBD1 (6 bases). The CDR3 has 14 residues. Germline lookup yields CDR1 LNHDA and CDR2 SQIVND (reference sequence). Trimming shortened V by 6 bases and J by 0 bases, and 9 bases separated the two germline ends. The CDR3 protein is CASRTGISNQPQHF. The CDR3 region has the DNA TGTGCCAGTAGAACAGGGATTAGCAATCAGCCCCAGCATTTT.

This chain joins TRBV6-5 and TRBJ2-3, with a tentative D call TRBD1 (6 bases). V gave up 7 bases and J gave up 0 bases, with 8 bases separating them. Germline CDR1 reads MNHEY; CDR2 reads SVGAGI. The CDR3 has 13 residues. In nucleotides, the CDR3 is TGTGCCAGCAAAGGGGGTAGCACAGATACGCAGTATTTT. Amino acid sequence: CASKGGSTDTQYF.

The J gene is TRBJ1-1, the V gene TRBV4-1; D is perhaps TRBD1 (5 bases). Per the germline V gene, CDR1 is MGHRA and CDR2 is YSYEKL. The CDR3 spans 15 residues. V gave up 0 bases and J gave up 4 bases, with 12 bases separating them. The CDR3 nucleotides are TGCGCCAGCAGCCAAGATATTGCAGGGTCCACTGAAGCTTTCTTT. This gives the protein CASSQDIAGSTEAFF.

The CDR3 is CASSPALRAGYTF. CDR3 DNA sequence: TGTGCCAGCAGTCCCGCCCTCAGGGCTGGCTACACCTTC. The V gene is TRBV7-2, the J gene TRBJ1-2; a weak D match, TRBD1 (5 bases). Trimming stripped 6 bases from V and 7 bases from J, with 15 bases between. This CDR3 comprises 13 residues. Per germline, CDR1 SGHTA and CDR2 FQGNSA.

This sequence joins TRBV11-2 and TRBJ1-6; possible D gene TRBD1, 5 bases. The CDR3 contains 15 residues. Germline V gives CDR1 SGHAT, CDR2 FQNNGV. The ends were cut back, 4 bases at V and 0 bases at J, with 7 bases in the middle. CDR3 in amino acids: CASSWGDSYNSPLHF. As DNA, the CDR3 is TGTGCCAGCAGCTGGGGGGACTCCTATAATTCACCCCTCCACTTT. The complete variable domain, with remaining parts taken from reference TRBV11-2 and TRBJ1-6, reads EAGVAQSPRYKIIEKRQSVAFWCNPISGHATLYWYQQILGQGPKLLIQFQNNGVVDDSQLPKDRFSAERLKGVDSTLKIQPAKLEDSAVYLCASSWGDSYNSPLHFGNGTRLTVT.

This CDR3 is CASTGTVNHEQYF. DNA of the CDR3: TGTGCCAGCACTGGGACAGTCAACCACGAGCAGTACTTC. The rearrangement uses TRBV25-1 and TRBJ2-7; 7 bases map to TRBD1. The CDR3 has 13 residues. CDR1 and CDR2 (germline): MGHDK, SYGVNS. The V and J ends lost 7 bases and 5 bases, in that order; junction bases with no gene match: 8.

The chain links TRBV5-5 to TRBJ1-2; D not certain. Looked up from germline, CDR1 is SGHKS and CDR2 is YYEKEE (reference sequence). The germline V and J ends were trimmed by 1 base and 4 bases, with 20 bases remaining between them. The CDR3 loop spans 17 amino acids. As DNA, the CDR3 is TGTGCCAGCAGCTTGTGGTCCGGTTTCCTCATTCCCTATGGCTACACCTTC. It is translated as CASSLWSGFLIPYGYTF.

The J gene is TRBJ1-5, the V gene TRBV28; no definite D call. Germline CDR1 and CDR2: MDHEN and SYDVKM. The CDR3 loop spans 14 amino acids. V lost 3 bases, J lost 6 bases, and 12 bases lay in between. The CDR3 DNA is TGTGCCAGCAGTTTCCCCGAGATTGGTCAGCCCCAGCATTTT. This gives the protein CASSFPEIGQPQHF.

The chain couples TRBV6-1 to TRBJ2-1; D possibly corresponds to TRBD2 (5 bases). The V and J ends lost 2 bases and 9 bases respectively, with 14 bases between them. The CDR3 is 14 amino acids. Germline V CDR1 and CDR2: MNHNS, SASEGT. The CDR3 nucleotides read TGTGCCAGCAGTGAATCTAGCATTCTAGGTGAGCAGTTCTTC. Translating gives CASSESSILGEQFF.

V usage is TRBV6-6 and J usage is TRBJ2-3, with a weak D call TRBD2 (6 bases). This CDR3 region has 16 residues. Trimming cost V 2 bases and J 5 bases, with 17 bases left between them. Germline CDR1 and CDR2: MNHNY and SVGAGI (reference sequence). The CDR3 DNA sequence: TGTGCCAGCAGTTACGTCCGACTAGAGAAAGGAGATACGCAGTATTTT. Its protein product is CASSYVRLEKGDTQYF.

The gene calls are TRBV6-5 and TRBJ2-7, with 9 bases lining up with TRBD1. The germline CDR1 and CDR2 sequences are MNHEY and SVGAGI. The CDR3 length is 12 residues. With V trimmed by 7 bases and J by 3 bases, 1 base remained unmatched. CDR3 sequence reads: CASMGQGYEQYF. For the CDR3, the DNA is TGTGCCAGCATGGGACAGGGCTACGAGCAGTACTTC.